A selection of T cell receptor beta chains follows, all from one sample in a study of T cell changes during pregnancy in multiple sclerosis. Here immunoSEQ multiplex PCR was the method, and the copy in TCRdb shows in-frame clones only, minus some. This sample has over 50,000 clones, with approximately 88% found just once. This specimen was peripheral blood, taken in the first trimester of pregnancy. These receptors all stem from a female donor with multiple sclerosis, enrolled in a pregnancy study. The CDR3 runs from the conserved cysteine through the conserved F or W. Fields, in order: CDR3 length, D gene, J gene, V gene, clone size, CDR3 DNA, CDR3 protein. D genes are given only for firm matches. The listing skips clone size in some rows; elsewhere it reads once, few, many or a size class.

17,.,TRBJ2-1,TRBV12-5,.,TGTGCTAGTGGTTTGGATTTTCCCAGGGGATCATACAATGAGCAGTTCTTC,CASGLDFPRGSYNEQFF
12,.,TRBJ1-4,TRBV6-1,.,TGTGCCAGCAGTGAAGATCTCGGAAAACTGTTTTTT,CASSEDLGKLFF
13,.,TRBJ2-3,TRBV7-3,.,TGTGCCAGCAGCTTCGGGAACACAGATACGCAGTATTTT,CASSFGNTDTQYF
15,TRBD1,TRBJ2-7,TRBV28,.,TGTGCCACAACGGGACAGGGCTTCAGCGCCTACGAGCAGTACTTC,CATTGQGFSAYEQYF
19,.,TRBJ1-2,TRBV12-5,once,TGTGCTAGTGGTTTGGCCTACAGGGATAGGATCCGGGGGGATTATGGCTACACCTTC,CASGLAYRDRIRGDYGYTF
15,.,TRBJ1-1,TRBV6-5,.,TGTGCCAGCACCCCACGGGGGGGAGGAGGCACTGAAGCTTTCTTT,CASTPRGGGGTEAFF
13,TRBD1,TRBJ2-2,TRBV6-1,few,TGTGCCAGCAGTGGACAGGGCACCGGGGAGCTGTTTTTT,CASSGQGTGELFF
17,TRBD1,TRBJ2-7,TRBV15,.,TGTGCCACCAGCAGAGATCTTGGGACAGGGGCCACCTACGAGCAGTACTTC,CATSRDLGTGATYEQYF
15,TRBD1,TRBJ2-1,TRBV5-1,.,TGCGCCAGCAGCCCCCGGACAGGCGCTGGGAATGAGCAGTTCTTC,CASSPRTGAGNEQFF
15,.,TRBJ2-7,TRBV25-1,few,TGTGCCAGCAGTGAATCAGAAGGGTCGGGGTACGAGCAGTACTTC,CASSESEGSGYEQYF
17,.,TRBJ2-5,TRBV21-1,.,TGTGCCAGCAGCACTGGTCGGGAGGTTGAGTCGACGGAGACCCAGTACTTC,CASSTGREVESTETQYF
12,.,TRBJ1-5,TRBV2,few,TGTGCCAGCAGACTAACGGGGCAGCCCCAGCATTTT,CASRLTGQPQHF
15,.,TRBJ2-3,TRBV7-6,.,TGTGCCAGCAAAAAGGGGCGGAGTAGCACAGATACGCAGTATTTT,CASKKGRSSTDTQYF
16,TRBD2,TRBJ2-1,TRBV5-4,many,TGTGCCAGCAGCTTGCCGGGAGCGGGAGGATACAATGAGCAGTTCTTC,CASSLPGAGGYNEQFF
15,TRBD2,TRBJ2-1,TRBV28,.,TGTGCCAGCAGTCCTCTAGCGGTTGCCGGCAATGAGCAGTTCTTC,CASSPLAVAGNEQFF
17,TRBD2,TRBJ2-3,TRBV10-2,once,TGCGCCAGCAGTGCACTGACTAGCGGGAGGGCCCCAGATACGCAGTATTTT,CASSALTSGRAPDTQYF
13,TRBD1,TRBJ2-7,TRBV5-1,.,TGCGCCAGCAGTCGGGACAGATCCTACGAGCAGTACTTC,CASSRDRSYEQYF
13,.,TRBJ2-1,TRBV7-2,.,TGTGCCAGCAGCTTAGTAGGAGGGGAAAAGCAGTTCTTC,CASSLVGGEKQFF
16,TRBD1,TRBJ1-3,TRBV12-5,.,TGTGCTAGTGGTTTCCCGGACAGGGGGCTTGGAAACACCATATATTTT,CASGFPDRGLGNTIYF
15,.,TRBJ1-2,TRBV18,.,TGTGCCAGCTCACCCTTCAAGTCGGGGGGCGGCGACTACACCTTC,CASSPFKSGGGDYTF
16,TRBD2,TRBJ2-7,TRBV5-1,.,TGCGCCAGCAGCTTGGATTTGGCTAGCGGGAACTACGAGCAGTACTTC,CASSLDLASGNYEQYF
16,TRBD2,TRBJ2-1,TRBV6-4,once,TGTGCCAGCAGTGGGTCCGGGACTAGCGGGAGTAATGAGCAGTTCTTC,CASSGSGTSGSNEQFF
16,TRBD2,TRBJ2-7,TRBV19,.,TGTGCCAGTAGTTTGGGAGGGACTCCCCGCCCCTACGAGCAGTACTTC,CASSLGGTPRPYEQYF
14,.,TRBJ2-3,TRBV4-1,.,TGCGCCAGCAGCCAAGATTACGGGACAGATACGCAGTATTTT,CASSQDYGTDTQYF
15,TRBD1,TRBJ1-2,TRBV6-6,.,TGTGCCAGCAGACCTGGGGGACAGTGGGGCTATGGCTACACCTTC,CASRPGGQWGYGYTF
12,.,TRBJ2-3,TRBV6-1,.,TGTGCCAGCAGTGGACAGACAGATACGCAGTATTTT,CASSGQTDTQYF
13,TRBD1,TRBJ1-2,TRBV29-1,.,TGCAGCGTTGACCGGGACAGGGGCGGTGGCTACACCTTC,CSVDRDRGGGYTF
16,TRBD2,TRBJ2-2,TRBV7-3,.,TGTGCCAGCAGCTTAACCCTAGCGGGAGGCCCCGGGGAGCTGTTTTTT,CASSLTLAGGPGELFF
13,.,TRBJ1-3,TRBV7-9,.,TGTGCCGCAGTAAGGACAACTGGAAACACCATATATTTT,CAAVRTTGNTIYF
18,TRBD2,TRBJ2-7,TRBV5-6,.,TGTGCCAGCAGCACACGACCCGACGGACTAGCGAGCTCCTACGAGCAGTACTTC,CASSTRPDGLASSYEQYF
13,.,TRBJ1-2,TRBV6-5,.,TGTGCCAGCAGCTCCGGGACACCCTATGGCTACACCTTC,CASSSGTPYGYTF
15,TRBD1,TRBJ2-4,TRBV28,.,TGTGCCAGCAGTTTATGGGGACAGGGGCAAAACATTCAGTACTTC,CASSLWGQGQNIQYF
12,.,TRBJ1-1,TRBV5-4,.,TGTGCCAGCAGCCCCGGCGGAAATGAAGCTTTCTTT,CASSPGGNEAFF
16,.,TRBJ2-1,TRBV9,.,TGTGCCAGCAGCGTAGAATCGCGCGGGTTGAGCGATGAGCAGTTCTTC,CASSVESRGLSDEQFF
14,TRBD1,TRBJ2-7,TRBV6-5,.,TGTGCCAGCAGTAAATGGGGACAGCCCTACGAGCAGTACTTC,CASSKWGQPYEQYF
14,.,TRBJ2-1,TRBV25-1,once,TGTGCCAGCAGCCTACAGGGTTCCTACAATGAGCAGTTCTTC,CASSLQGSYNEQFF
13,.,TRBJ2-1,TRBV6-6,once,TGTGCCAGCAGTTACGGGCGGGTCGATGAGCAGTTCTTC,CASSYGRVDEQFF